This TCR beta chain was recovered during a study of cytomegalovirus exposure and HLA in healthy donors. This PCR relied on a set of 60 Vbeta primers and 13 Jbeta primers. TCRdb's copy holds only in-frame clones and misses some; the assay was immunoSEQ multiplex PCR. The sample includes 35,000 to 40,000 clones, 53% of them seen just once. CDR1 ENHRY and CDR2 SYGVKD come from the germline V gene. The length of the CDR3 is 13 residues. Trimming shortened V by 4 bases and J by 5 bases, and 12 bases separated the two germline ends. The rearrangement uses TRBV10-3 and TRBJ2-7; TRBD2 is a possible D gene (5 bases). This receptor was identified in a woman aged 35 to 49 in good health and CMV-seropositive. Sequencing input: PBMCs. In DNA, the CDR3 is TGTGCCATCAGTGTTTACGGGGTCCACGAGCAGTACTTC. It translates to CAISVYGVHEQYF.